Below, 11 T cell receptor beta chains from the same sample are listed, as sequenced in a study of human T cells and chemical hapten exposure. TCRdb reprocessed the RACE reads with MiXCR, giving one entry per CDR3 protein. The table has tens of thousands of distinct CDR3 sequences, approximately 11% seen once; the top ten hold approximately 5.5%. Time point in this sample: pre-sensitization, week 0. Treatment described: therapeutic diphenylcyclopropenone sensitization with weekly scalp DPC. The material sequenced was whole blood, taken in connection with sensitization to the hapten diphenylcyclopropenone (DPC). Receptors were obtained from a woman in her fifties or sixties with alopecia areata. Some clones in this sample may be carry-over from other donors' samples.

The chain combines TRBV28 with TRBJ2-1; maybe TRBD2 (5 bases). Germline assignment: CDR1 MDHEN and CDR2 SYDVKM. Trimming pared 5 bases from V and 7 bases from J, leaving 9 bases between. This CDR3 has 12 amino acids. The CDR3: CASSRTWNEQFF. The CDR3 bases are TGTGCCAGCAGTCGGACTTGGAATGAGCAGTTCTTC.

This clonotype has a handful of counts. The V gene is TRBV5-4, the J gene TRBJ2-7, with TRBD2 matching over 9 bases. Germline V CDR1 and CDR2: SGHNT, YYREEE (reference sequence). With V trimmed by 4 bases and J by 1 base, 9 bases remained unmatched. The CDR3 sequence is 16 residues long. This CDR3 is CASSTIAGVGSYEQYF. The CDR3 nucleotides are TGTGCCAGCAGCACAATAGCGGGAGTAGGGTCCTACGAGCAGTACTTC.

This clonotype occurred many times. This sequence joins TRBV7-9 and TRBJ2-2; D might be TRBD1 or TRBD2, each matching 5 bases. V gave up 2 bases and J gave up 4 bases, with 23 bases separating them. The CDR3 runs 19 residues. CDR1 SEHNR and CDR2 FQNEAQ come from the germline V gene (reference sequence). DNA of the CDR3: TGTGCCAGCAGCTTAAAGAGGGGCCTCCGGGACGAAGGCACCGGGGAGCTGTTTTTT. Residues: CASSLKRGLRDEGTGELFF.

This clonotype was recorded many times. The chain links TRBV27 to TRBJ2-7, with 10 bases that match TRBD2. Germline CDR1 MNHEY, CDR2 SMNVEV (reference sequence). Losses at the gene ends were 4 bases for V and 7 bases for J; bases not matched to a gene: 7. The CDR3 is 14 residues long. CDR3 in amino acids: CASSSLAGVGEQYF. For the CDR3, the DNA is TGTGCCAGCAGTTCCCTAGCGGGAGTGGGTGAGCAGTACTTC.

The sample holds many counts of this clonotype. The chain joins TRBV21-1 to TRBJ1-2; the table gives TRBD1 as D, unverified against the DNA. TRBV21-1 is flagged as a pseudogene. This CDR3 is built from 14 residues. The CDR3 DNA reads TGTGCCAGCAGCAAGCGACAGAATCCCTATGGCTACACCTTC. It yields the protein CASSKRQNPYGYTF.

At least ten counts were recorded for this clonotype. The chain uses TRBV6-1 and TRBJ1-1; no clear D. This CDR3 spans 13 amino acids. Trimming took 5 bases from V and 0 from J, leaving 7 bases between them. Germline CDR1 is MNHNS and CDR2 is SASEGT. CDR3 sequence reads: CASSLTMNTEAFF. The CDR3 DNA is TGTGCCAGCAGTCTCACTATGAACACTGAAGCTTTCTTT.

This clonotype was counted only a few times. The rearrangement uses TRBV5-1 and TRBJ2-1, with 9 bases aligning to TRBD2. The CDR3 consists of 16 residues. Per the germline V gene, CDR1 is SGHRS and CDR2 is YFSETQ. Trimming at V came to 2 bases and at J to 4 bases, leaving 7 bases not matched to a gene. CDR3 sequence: CASSFPRLADYNEQFF. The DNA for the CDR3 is TGCGCCAGCAGCTTCCCCAGACTAGCGGATTACAATGAGCAGTTCTTC.

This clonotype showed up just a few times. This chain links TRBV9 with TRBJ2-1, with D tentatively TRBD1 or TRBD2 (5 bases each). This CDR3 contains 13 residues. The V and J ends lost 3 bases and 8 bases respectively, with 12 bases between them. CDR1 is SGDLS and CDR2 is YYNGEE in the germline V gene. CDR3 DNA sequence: TGTGCCAGCAGCGGCATCGGGGCTGATGAGCAGTTCTTC. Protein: CASSGIGADEQFF. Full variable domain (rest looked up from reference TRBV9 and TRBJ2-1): DSGVTQTPKHLITATGQRVTLRCSPRSGDLSVYWYQQSLDQGLQFLIQYYNGEERAKGNILERFSAQQFPDLHSELNLSSLELGDSALYFCASSGIGADEQFFGPGTRLTVL.

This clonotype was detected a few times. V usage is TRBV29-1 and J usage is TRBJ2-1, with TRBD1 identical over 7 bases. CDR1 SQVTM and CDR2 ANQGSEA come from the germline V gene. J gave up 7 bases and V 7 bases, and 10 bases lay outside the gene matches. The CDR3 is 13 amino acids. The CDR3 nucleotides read TGCAGCGCCGGATCGACAGGGCGTAATGAGCAGTTCTTC. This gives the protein CSAGSTGRNEQFF.

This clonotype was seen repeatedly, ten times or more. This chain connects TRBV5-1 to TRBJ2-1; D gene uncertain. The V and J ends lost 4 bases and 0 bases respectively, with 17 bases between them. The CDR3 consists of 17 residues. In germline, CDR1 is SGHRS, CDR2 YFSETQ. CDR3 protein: CASSPRGFESSYNEQFF. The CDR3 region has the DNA TGCGCCAGCAGCCCTAGAGGTTTCGAGAGCTCCTACAATGAGCAGTTCTTC.

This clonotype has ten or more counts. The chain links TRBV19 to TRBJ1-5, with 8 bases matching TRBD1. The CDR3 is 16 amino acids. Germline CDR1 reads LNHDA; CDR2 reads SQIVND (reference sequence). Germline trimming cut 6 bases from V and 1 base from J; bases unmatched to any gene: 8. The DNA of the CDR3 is TGTGCCAGTAGGATTACAGGGGGGGCCAGCAATCAGCCCCAGCATTTT. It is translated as CASRITGGASNQPQHF.